A selection of T cell receptor beta chains follows, all from one sample in a study of T-cell reconstitution after alpha-beta-depleted transplantation in children. TCRdb reprocessed the PCR reads with MiXCR, giving one entry per CDR3 protein. The repertoire holds 70,000 or so distinct CDR3 sequences, with 11% as singletons. This specimen consisted of PBMCs, obtained before TCRalphabeta/CD19-depleted stem cell transplant. These receptors were obtained from a boy aged 5 to 17 with acute myeloid leukemia, due to receive a stem cell transplant. Both conserved end residues are part of each CDR3. D genes are given only for firm matches. Clone size is given for some rows only: seen once, a few or many times, or a class if the clone is expanded.

size,D,V,J,DNA,CDR3
many,NA,TRBV12-3/TRBV12-4,TRBJ1-1,TGTGCCAGCAGTTTATTCGGACAGCCCCTGAACACTGAAGCTTTCTTT,CASSLFGQPLNTEAFF
many,NA,TRBV5-1,TRBJ2-7,TGCGCCAGCAGCTTGTCATTAGAGGGGCGGAGCGAGCAGTACTTC,CASSLSLEGRSEQYF
many,NA,TRBV20-1,TRBJ1-2,TGCAGTGCTAGAGATCCTAAGAAGGGGGAGAACTATGGCTACACCTTC,CSARDPKKGENYGYTF
many,NA,TRBV20-1,TRBJ2-3,TGCAGTGCTACCACTCAATTCTTTGCAGGACGGAGCACAGATACGCAGTATTTT,CSATTQFFAGRSTDTQYF
many,TRBD1,TRBV4-3,TRBJ1-6,TGCGCCAGCAGCCAGGATGGGACAGCGAGCTCCTATAATTCACCCCTCCACTTT,CASSQDGTASSYNSPLHF
many,NA,TRBV29-1,TRBJ2-5,TGCAGCGTAGAGACGACAGTCCAAGAGACCCAGTACTTC,CSVETTVQETQYF
NA,NA,TRBV30,TRBJ1-5,TGTGCCTGGAGTGAGATGGGGCGTCAGCCCCAGCATTTT,CAWSEMGRQPQHF
many,NA,TRBV11-1,TRBJ1-6,TGTGCCAGCAGCTTAGAACAAAGAGGACTATATAATTCACCCCTCCACTTT,CASSLEQRGLYNSPLHF
many,NA,TRBV7-8,TRBJ2-5,TGTGCCAGCAGCTCGACAGATCAAGAGACCCAGTACTTC,CASSSTDQETQYF
many,TRBD1,TRBV20-1,TRBJ2-2,TGCAGTGCTAGAGGGACAGGGGTCACCGGGGAGCTGTTTTTT,CSARGTGVTGELFF
many,TRBD2,TRBV20-1,TRBJ2-1,TGCAGTGCTAGGAAAGCGGGGGATCGGAATGAGCAGTTCTTC,CSARKAGDRNEQFF
many,TRBD1,TRBV29-1,TRBJ2-2,TGCAGCGTGCTACAGGGGGCCGGGGAGCTGTTTTTT,CSVLQGAGELFF
few,TRBD1,TRBV7-9,TRBJ1-1,TGTGCCAGCAGCTTCCAGGCCCGGGACAGAGAAGCTTTCTTT,CASSFQARDREAFF
NA,NA,TRBV20-1,TRBJ2-1,TGCAGTGCGATGAATTTGAGGGGGACGAAGTTCTTC,CSAMNLRGTKFF
few,NA,TRBV6-1,TRBJ1-3,TGTGCCAGCAGGATATCCGCCGGTGCTGGAAACACCATATATTTT,CASRISAGAGNTIYF
many,TRBD2,TRBV5-1,TRBJ2-7,TGCGCCAGCAGCGGGGCCACACGGGGGGTTTCCTACGAGCAGTACTTC,CASSGATRGVSYEQYF